This T cell receptor beta chain emerged from a study of preoperative IRX-2 immunotherapy in early breast cancer (dated by TCRdb to the late 2010s). Reading the germline V gene gives CDR1 SGHRS and CDR2 YFSETQ. V was cut back by 2 bases and J by 7 bases, leaving a gap of 7 bases between them. The CDR3 goes from the cysteine to the phenylalanine over 12 residues. Of all the DNA, just the CDR3 is kept, 36 bases in frame from base 1. What the treatment or condition label conveys for this sample: preoperative locoregional IRX-2 cytokine immunotherapy. The samples were obtained from a phase Ib study that tested preoperative, locoregional IRX-2 cytokine immunotherapy designed to prime immune responses. Patients with early-stage breast cancer who were given IRX-2 before surgery served as donors. Libraries came from the immunoSEQ multiplex PCR assay. The immuneACCESS repertoire file appears here via TCRdb, limited to in-frame rearrangements. These files lack a portion of the clones; in checked studies, under half of the deficit traces to unresolved V genes, and the cause of the others is not known. This sample lists about 34,000 clones; around 96% were detected once. About 6.8% of the sample comes from the top ten.

A word on this clone: This receptor's antigen is unknown. No per-base quality is available; no much larger clone lies one base away.

The biological material was taken from a patient treated with IRX-2 immunotherapy. The V and J genes are TRBV5-1 and TRBJ2-1, with TRBD1 tentatively as D gene (6 bases match). The TCR originated in a human donor with breast cancer. The DNA sequence is TGCGCCAGCAGCTTCCAGGGGAATGAGCAGTTCTTC. Protein translation: CASSFQGNEQFF.